This is a list of T cell receptor beta chains from one sample in a study of blood T cell repertoires in COVID-19. Profiled with immunoSEQ multiplex PCR; TCRdb holds only in-frame clones, not every one. This table holds 20,000 to 25,000 clones, roughly 90% found once. Sequenced material: peripheral blood. These receptors all come from a woman older than 75 with active COVID-19. CDR3s include the opening cysteine and the closing phenylalanine or tryptophan. Fields, in order: J gene, V gene, D gene, clone size, CDR3 protein, CDR3 DNA. D genes are given only for firm matches. Rows may omit the clone size; those that give it use once, few, many or a size class.

J gene: TRBJ2-3
V gene: TRBV7-9
D gene: TRBD2
clone size: NA
CDR3 protein: CASIPGTSGAGDTQYF
CDR3 DNA: TGTGCCAGCATCCCCGGGACTAGCGGGGCGGGAGATACGCAGTATTTT

J gene: TRBJ1-3
V gene: TRBV6-5
D gene: TRBD1
clone size: once
CDR3 protein: CASRAGTGSGNTIYF
CDR3 DNA: TGTGCCAGCAGGGCCGGGACAGGGTCTGGAAACACCATATATTTT

J gene: TRBJ1-6
V gene: TRBV3-1/TRBV3-2
D gene: NA
clone size: NA
CDR3 protein: CASSQAAGTGSPLHF
CDR3 DNA: TGTGCCAGCAGCCAAGCGGCTGGTACGGGTTCACCCCTCCACTTT

J gene: TRBJ2-7
V gene: TRBV11-2
D gene: NA
clone size: NA
CDR3 protein: CASSSPRQDPLEQYF
CDR3 DNA: TGTGCCAGCAGCTCTCCCCGACAGGATCCCCTCGAGCAGTACTTC

J gene: TRBJ1-1
V gene: TRBV10-3
D gene: TRBD1
clone size: NA
CDR3 protein: CAISELPGTGLNTEAFF
CDR3 DNA: TGTGCCATCAGTGAGCTTCCGGGGACAGGGTTGAACACTGAAGCTTTCTTT

J gene: TRBJ1-3
V gene: TRBV7-2
D gene: TRBD1
clone size: once
CDR3 protein: CASSPVPGQGNTIYF
CDR3 DNA: TGTGCCAGCAGCCCGGTCCCGGGACAGGGAAACACCATATATTTT

J gene: TRBJ2-3
V gene: TRBV19
D gene: TRBD2
clone size: NA
CDR3 protein: CASRSSGTSQYF
CDR3 DNA: TGTGCCAGTAGATCTAGCGGGACTTCGCAGTATTTT

J gene: TRBJ1-1
V gene: TRBV14
D gene: NA
clone size: NA
CDR3 protein: CASSQDSAAFF
CDR3 DNA: TGTGCCAGCAGCCAAGATTCAGCGGCTTTCTTT

J gene: TRBJ1-2
V gene: TRBV5-1
D gene: TRBD1
clone size: NA
CDR3 protein: CASSPRTGDYGYTF
CDR3 DNA: TGCGCCAGCAGCCCGAGGACAGGGGACTATGGCTACACCTTC

J gene: TRBJ2-5
V gene: TRBV19
D gene: TRBD2
clone size: NA
CDR3 protein: CASSPGGRGPPETQYF
CDR3 DNA: TGTGCCAGCAGCCCGGGCGGGAGGGGGCCCCCAGAGACCCAGTACTTC

J gene: TRBJ2-1
V gene: TRBV3-1/TRBV3-2
D gene: TRBD2
clone size: NA
CDR3 protein: CASSPGGWRGAYNEQFF
CDR3 DNA: TGTGCCAGCAGCCCGGGAGGTTGGCGGGGGGCCTACAATGAGCAGTTCTTC

J gene: TRBJ2-4
V gene: TRBV7-2
D gene: NA
clone size: NA
CDR3 protein: CASSFSRVNIQYF
CDR3 DNA: TGTGCCAGCAGCTTTAGCAGGGTAAACATTCAGTACTTC

J gene: TRBJ1-1
V gene: TRBV27
D gene: TRBD1
clone size: NA
CDR3 protein: CASSPWGQGRTEAFF
CDR3 DNA: TGTGCCAGCAGTCCCTGGGGACAGGGTAGGACTGAAGCTTTCTTT

J gene: TRBJ2-5
V gene: TRBV27
D gene: TRBD1
clone size: once
CDR3 protein: CASSDRGGQETQYF
CDR3 DNA: TGTGCCAGCAGTGACAGGGGCGGACAAGAGACCCAGTACTTC

J gene: TRBJ2-5
V gene: TRBV11-1
D gene: TRBD2
clone size: NA
CDR3 protein: CASSLGLAGGPETQYF
CDR3 DNA: TGTGCCAGCAGCTTGGGACTAGCGGGGGGGCCAGAGACCCAGTACTTC

J gene: TRBJ2-7
V gene: TRBV4-1
D gene: NA
clone size: NA
CDR3 protein: CASSQETVYEQYF
CDR3 DNA: TGCGCCAGCAGCCAAGAAACTGTCTACGAGCAGTACTTC

J gene: TRBJ1-1
V gene: TRBV5-6
D gene: NA
clone size: NA
CDR3 protein: CASRNQGEAFF
CDR3 DNA: TGTGCCAGCAGAAATCAGGGGGAAGCTTTCTTT

J gene: TRBJ2-5
V gene: TRBV3-1/TRBV3-2
D gene: TRBD2
clone size: NA
CDR3 protein: CASSQRTSEETQYF
CDR3 DNA: TGTGCCAGCAGCCAAAGGACTAGTGAAGAGACCCAGTACTTC

J gene: TRBJ2-1
V gene: TRBV5-1
D gene: TRBD2
clone size: NA
CDR3 protein: CASSAGTSGGAVNEQFF
CDR3 DNA: TGCGCCAGCAGCGCCGGGACTAGCGGGGGGGCCGTCAATGAGCAGTTCTTC

J gene: TRBJ2-5
V gene: TRBV3-1/TRBV3-2
D gene: TRBD2
clone size: NA
CDR3 protein: CASRYSGGSETQYF
CDR3 DNA: TGTGCCAGCCGGTACAGCGGGGGGTCTGAGACCCAGTACTTC

J gene: TRBJ1-2
V gene: TRBV12-3/TRBV12-4
D gene: TRBD1
clone size: NA
CDR3 protein: CASSPDRDGYTF
CDR3 DNA: TGTGCCAGCAGCCCCGACAGGGATGGCTACACCTTC

J gene: TRBJ1-2
V gene: TRBV5-1
D gene: NA
clone size: once
CDR3 protein: CASSPGQSSHGYTF
CDR3 DNA: TGCGCCAGCAGCCCAGGACAGAGTTCGCATGGCTACACCTTC

J gene: TRBJ2-3
V gene: TRBV30
D gene: TRBD2
clone size: NA
CDR3 protein: CAWSVRGGADTQYF
CDR3 DNA: TGTGCCTGGAGTGTACGGGGAGGGGCAGATACGCAGTATTTT